The 19 T cell receptor beta chains listed next were all sequenced from one sample in a study of T cell clones after liver transplantation (dated by TCRdb to between 2017 and 2020). Libraries were constructed by the immunoSEQ multiplex PCR assay. TCRdb mirrors the immuneACCESS table, restricted to in-frame sequences. Some clones are absent from its copies; in checked studies, under half trace to an unresolved V gene, and the reason for the others is unknown. Counted in this sample were 70,000 or so clones; almost 95% of them appeared once. The ten largest account for 0.8% to 1% of the sample. The specimen comprised CD4+ T cells from blood, sampled about 25 months after liver transplant. These receptor sequences come from a human patient who received a liver transplant. Following a transplant, a fraction of the T cells may be traceable to the graft donor.

The chain uses TRBV5-8 and TRBJ1-5; D call uncertain. The CDR3 has 14 residues. Trimming removed 2 bases at V and 5 bases at J, with 11 bases between. Germline V gives CDR1 SGHTS, CDR2 YDEGEE. The chain's CDR3 is CASSFRGKDQPQHF. The CDR3 bases are TGTGCCAGCAGCTTTCGGGGAAAGGATCAGCCCCAGCATTTT.

Turning to this clone: At the DNA level, this CDR3 is encoded by other sequences in the same sample as well. The chain is built from TRBV18 and TRBJ2-7; 7 bases match TRBD2. V was clipped by 2 bases and J by 2 bases; unmatched bases: 3. This CDR3 has 14 residues. Looked up from germline, CDR1 is KGHSH and CDR2 is LQKENI. In DNA form, the CDR3 reads TGTGCCAGCTCACCAGGGGGAGGGCCCTACGAGCAGTACTTC. This codes for CASSPGGGPYEQYF.

The rearrangement uses TRBV7-8 and TRBJ2-1; D is perhaps TRBD1 (6 bases). The CDR3 has 12 residues. In germline, CDR1 is SGHVS, CDR2 FQNEAQ. V was cut by 4 bases and J by 10 bases, with 11 bases left in between. The CDR3 reads CASSWGQREQFF. In DNA form, the CDR3 reads TGTGCCAGCAGCTGGGGACAACGGGAGCAGTTCTTC.

The genes are TRBV28 and TRBJ2-5, with D possibly matching TRBD1 (6 bases). With 5 bases removed from V and 0 bases from J, the gap between germline ends came to 22 bases. The CDR3 runs 18 residues. Germline V gene data show CDR1 as MDHEN and CDR2 as SYDVKM. CDR3 protein: CASSARDPRGRYQETQYF. The CDR3 nucleotides read TGTGCCAGCAGTGCGCGTGACCCCAGGGGAAGGTACCAAGAGACCCAGTACTTC.

The chain carries TRBV5-1 and TRBJ1-4; D remains unclear. The V gene's germline CDR1 is SGHRS and CDR2 YFSETQ. The germline V and J ends were trimmed by 0 bases and 8 bases, with 8 bases remaining between them. The CDR3 has 13 residues. The CDR3 region is CASSLGPREKLFF. DNA for the CDR3: TGCGCCAGCAGCTTGGGGCCCCGGGAAAAACTGTTTTTT.

The rearrangement links TRBV19 to TRBJ2-2, with TRBD1 as a possible D gene (5 bases). Trimming cost V 7 bases and J 0 bases, with 9 bases left between them. CDR1 is LNHDA and CDR2 is SQIVND in the germline V gene (reference sequence). The CDR3 length is 14 residues. CDR3 sequence reads: CASKARANTGELFF. The DNA of the CDR3 is TGTGCCAGTAAAGCCAGGGCGAACACCGGGGAGCTGTTTTTT.

The chain joins TRBV21-1 to TRBJ2-7; TRBD2 is the table's D call, not checked against the DNA. TRBV21-1 is a known pseudogene. This CDR3 region has 15 residues. In DNA, the CDR3 is TGTGCCAGCATCCACGCCCGGGCGGGGAACTACGAGCAGTACTTC. Translated: CASIHARAGNYEQYF.

The genes are TRBV2 and TRBJ1-4; TRBD1 agrees at 11 bases. Losses at the gene ends were 4 bases for V and 7 bases for J; bases not matched to a gene: 5. CDR3 length: 15 amino acids. From germline, CDR1 is SNHLY and CDR2 FYNNEI. Here the CDR3 reads CASSVRGQGAEKLFF. DNA for the CDR3: TGTGCCAGCAGTGTTAGAGGACAGGGGGCTGAAAAACTGTTTTTT.

The chain recombines TRBV4-2 with TRBJ1-5, with 7 nucleotides matching TRBD1. The CDR3 consists of 15 residues. Germline CDR1 and CDR2: LGHNA and YNFKEQ. With 1 base clipped from V and 5 bases from J, the junction kept 5 bases outside the gene matches. CDR3 protein: CASSQATGYDQPQHF. The DNA of the CDR3 is TGTGCCAGCAGCCAAGCGACAGGGTATGATCAGCCCCAGCATTTT.

A remark on this clone: At one of its ends the junction is not consistent with the germline gene, which may arise from a read error. The chain is built from TRBV14 and TRBJ2-2; D is ambiguous. The CDR3 runs 18 residues. Germline assignment: CDR1 SGHDN and CDR2 FVKESK. The CDR3 protein is CASSQRPQRAANPGELFF. The CDR3 nucleotides are TGTGCCAGCAGCCAACGGCCCCAACGGGCAGCGAACCCCGGGGAGCTGTTTTTT.

The chain recombines TRBV5-6 with TRBJ1-5; D uncertain. The V and J ends lost 2 bases and 5 bases respectively, with 5 bases between them. Germline V gives CDR1 SGHDT, CDR2 YYEEEE. This CDR3 region has 12 residues. CDR3 loop: CASSFQDQPQHF. The CDR3 nucleotides read TGTGCCAGCAGCTTTCAAGATCAGCCCCAGCATTTT.

This clone was recorded only once. The rearrangement uses TRBV27 and TRBJ2-3; the D is unclear. Germline lookup yields CDR1 MNHEY and CDR2 SMNVEV (reference sequence). The CDR3 is made up of 13 amino acids. Trimming stripped 3 bases from V and 4 bases from J, with 8 bases between. CDR3 sequence reads: CASSFHTADTQYF. The CDR3 bases are TGTGCCAGCAGTTTTCACACCGCAGATACGCAGTATTTT.

The chain carries TRBV27 and TRBJ1-5, with D perhaps TRBD1 (5 bases). The CDR3 is made up of 18 amino acids. The V gene lost 5 bases and the J gene lost 2 bases, with 22 bases spanning the gap. Germline assignment: CDR1 MNHEY and CDR2 SMNVEV (reference sequence). CDR3 sequence: CASSPLRTPSWGNQPQHF. The CDR3 nucleotides read TGTGCCAGCAGTCCGCTCCGGACACCCTCTTGGGGCAATCAGCCCCAGCATTTT.

The chain joins TRBV7-2 to TRBJ2-7, with TRBD1 matching 8 bases. J gave up 3 bases and V 0 bases, and 4 bases lay outside the gene matches. The CDR3 runs 15 residues. Germline CDR1 reads SGHTA; CDR2 reads FQGNSA. The CDR3 DNA is TGTGCCAGCAGCTTAGCTTTCGGACAGGGCTACGAGCAGTACTTC. The encoded protein is CASSLAFGQGYEQYF. Filled out from reference TRBV7-2 and TRBJ2-7, the complete variable domain reads GAGVSQSPSNKVTEKGKDVELRCDPISGHTALYWYRQSLGQGLEFLIYFQGNSAPDKSGLPSDRFSAERTGGSVSTLTIQRTQQEDSAVYLCASSLAFGQGYEQYFGPGTRLTVT.

The chain links TRBV25-1 to TRBJ2-7, with TRBD2 matching over 7 bases. V lost 2 bases, J lost 3 bases, and 7 bases stayed unmatched. The germline CDR1 and CDR2 sequences are MGHDK and SYGVNS. The CDR3 runs 15 residues. In DNA form, the CDR3 reads TGTGCCAGCAGTGAAAGATCCGGGGGGAGCTACGAGCAGTACTTC. Translation: CASSERSGGSYEQYF.

The rearrangement uses TRBV9 and TRBJ2-7; D may be TRBD2 (7 bases). Germline values: CDR1 SGDLS, CDR2 YYNGEE. The V gene lost 3 bases and the J gene lost 7 bases, with 17 bases spanning the gap. This CDR3 spans 14 amino acids. In DNA, the CDR3 is TGTGCCAGCAGCGGTACAGGGTCAGCGGGGGAGCAGTACTTC. It is translated as CASSGTGSAGEQYF. Combining the CDR3 with reference TRBV9 and TRBJ2-7 gives the whole variable domain DSGVTQTPKHLITATGQRVTLRCSPRSGDLSVYWYQQSLDQGLQFLIQYYNGEERAKGNILERFSAQQFPDLHSELNLSSLELGDSALYFCASSGTGSAGEQYFGPGTRLTVT.

J is TRBJ1-1 and V is TRBV14; no definite D call. The CDR3 is 14 residues long. Germline V gene lookup returns CDR1 SGHDN and CDR2 FVKESK. V lost 4 bases and J lost 1, with 10 bases in between. CDR3 amino acids: CASSLGTQNTEAFF. The CDR3 DNA reads as TGTGCCAGCAGCCTGGGCACCCAGAACACTGAAGCTTTCTTT.

This chain's CDR3 is CASSQDGPPYEQYF. The CDR3 DNA sequence: TGCGCCAGCAGCCAGGACGGACCCCCCTACGAGCAGTACTTC. The J gene is TRBJ2-7, the V gene TRBV5-1; D call uncertain. Trimming stripped 4 bases from V and 2 bases from J, with 13 bases between. CDR3 size: 14 residues. In germline, CDR1 is SGHRS, CDR2 YFSETQ.

The rearrangement uses TRBV2 and TRBJ2-7; D is unclear. The CDR3 consists of 13 residues. From germline, CDR1 is SNHLY and CDR2 FYNNEI. V was clipped by 4 bases and J by 3 bases, with 10 bases between them. The CDR3: CASSGTADYEQYF. The CDR3 DNA sequence: TGTGCCAGCAGTGGGACGGCAGACTACGAGCAGTACTTC.